A selection of T cell receptor beta chains follows, all from one sample in a study of shared clonotypes between healthy human individuals. The repertoire was sequenced with immunoSEQ multiplex PCR; TCRdb's copy has only in-frame clones and lacks some. The table lists 2 million to 2.5 million clones, about nine tenths of them singletons. The sample consisted of naive CD4+ T cells from PBMCs. Receptors were obtained from a man younger than 35 in good health. Some clones in this sample may be carry-over from other donors' samples. CDR3s include the opening cysteine and the closing phenylalanine or tryptophan. D genes are given only for firm matches. Size tells how often a clone was seen (once, few, many) or the class of an expanded clone, and some rows leave it out.

TRBV6-5	TRBJ2-7	-	-	TGTGCCAGCAGTTACTCAAGCGGCAGGGCTGGGGGCGAGCAGTACTTC	CASSYSSGRAGGEQYF
TRBV5-4	TRBJ2-1	-	-	TGTGCCAGCAGCACGTGGAGGTACAATGAGCAGTTCTTC	CASSTWRYNEQFF
TRBV2	TRBJ2-5	-	-	TGTGCCAGCAGTCGGGACGGGTTGGGGAGACCCCAGTACTTC	CASSRDGLGRPQYF
TRBV25-1	TRBJ1-4	TRBD1	-	TGTGCCAGCAGTGAAGGGGGGACAGTTAATGAAAAACTGTTTTTT	CASSEGGTVNEKLFF
TRBV5-1	TRBJ2-5	-	-	TGCGCCAGCAGCTTGGCCGGGTCCCAGGGCCAAGAGACCCAGTACTTC	CASSLAGSQGQETQYF
TRBV28	TRBJ1-4	TRBD1	-	TGTGCCAGCAGCATCTTAGGGGGGACAGGGGGTGAAAAACTGTTTTTT	CASSILGGTGGEKLFF
TRBV7-9	TRBJ1-5	TRBD1	-	TGTGCCAGCAGCGGACAGGTGAATCAGCCCCAGCATTTT	CASSGQVNQPQHF
TRBV6-5	TRBJ2-2	-	-	TGTGCCAGCACCAGACTAACCGGGGAGCTGTTTTTT	CASTRLTGELFF
TRBV18	TRBJ1-4	-	-	TGTGCCAGCTCACCTCCTGAGCTCCGTAATGAAAAACTGTTTTTT	CASSPPELRNEKLFF
TRBV28	TRBJ1-1	-	few	TGTGCCAGCAGTTTGCCAGGGATCACTGAAGCTTTCTTT	CASSLPGITEAFF
TRBV6-6	TRBJ2-3	-	-	TGTGCCAGCAACCGACAAGATACGCAGTATTTT	CASNRQDTQYF